This T cell receptor beta chain derives from a study of shared clonotypes between healthy human individuals. Trimming took 1 base from V and 2 from J, leaving 12 bases between them. CDR3 length: 15 residues. The germline V gene has CDR1 LNHDA and CDR2 SQIVND (reference sequence). Data came from immunoSEQ multiplex PCR; TCRdb stores just in-frame clones and leaves some out. This repertoire shows around 2.1 million clones, 90% to 95% found once; its top ten account for approximately 1.7%. CD8 cells regarded as naive lacked CD45RO, were positively chosen for CCR7, and omitted terminally differentiated effector memory CD45RA+ cells.

Sequenced sample: naive CD8+ T cells from PBMCs. This rearrangement joins TRBV19 to TRBJ2-7, with D perhaps TRBD1 (6 bases). The TCR originated in a man aged 18 to 35 in good health. Some clones in this sample may be carry-over from other donors' samples. The CDR3 DNA reads TGTGCCAGTAGTATAGTATTAGCAGGGGCCTACGAGCAGTACTTC. Translation: CASSIVLAGAYEQYF. The whole variable domain, remainder taken from reference TRBV19 and TRBJ2-7, is DGGITQSPKYLFRKEGQNVTLSCEQNLNHDAMYWYRQDPGQGLRLIYYSQIVNDFQKGDIAEGYSVSREKKESFPLTVTSAQKNPTAFYLCASSIVLAGAYEQYFGPGTRLTVT.